A single sample is the source of the 4 T cell receptor beta chains below, sequenced in a study of shared clonotypes between healthy human individuals. The protocol was immunoSEQ multiplex PCR, while the TCRdb copy is restricted to in-frame clones and leaves out a portion. This sample has a few hundred thousand clones, with 70% to 80% found just once. Sequenced input: PBMCs. These receptors were collected from a woman aged 40 to 49 in good health. Some clones in this sample may be carry-over from other donors' samples.

This chain connects TRBV11-3 to TRBJ2-1; 7 bases agree with TRBD2. CDR1 is SGHNT, CDR2 YENEEA, per germline. CDR3 length: 15 residues. The ends lost 1 base at V and 7 bases at J; junction bases unmatched: 7. The CDR3 sequence is CASSLVAGAANEQFF. In DNA, the CDR3 is TGTGCCAGCAGCTTAGTCGCGGGAGCGGCAAATGAGCAGTTCTTC.

The chain has TRBV5-1 and TRBJ2-3, with D maybe TRBD2 (6 bases). Between the trimmed V and J ends, which lost 4 bases and 0 bases, there was a span of 12 bases. Germline CDR1 is SGHRS and CDR2 is YFSETQ. The CDR3 runs 15 residues. The CDR3 nucleotides read TGCGCCAGCAGCCCCCTCGGAGGGAGCACAGATACGCAGTATTTT. Translation: CASSPLGGSTDTQYF.

This clone was seen a handful of times. V gene TRBV2 combines with J gene TRBJ2-5; 9 bases are shared with TRBD2. Trimming at V came to 6 bases and at J to 0 bases, leaving 5 bases not matched to a gene. Germline assignment: CDR1 SNHLY and CDR2 FYNNEI. CDR3 size: 15 residues. CDR3 sequence: CASRETSGYQETQYF. The CDR3 nucleotides read TGTGCCAGCAGGGAGACTAGCGGTTACCAAGAGACCCAGTACTTC.

The V and J genes are TRBV9 and TRBJ2-2; D is possibly TRBD1 (6 bases). CDR3 size: 15 residues. Trimming shortened V by 0 bases and J by 5 bases, and 11 bases separated the two germline ends. Looked up from germline, CDR1 is SGDLS and CDR2 is YYNGEE. This CDR3 is CASSVGGTTTGELFF. The CDR3 DNA sequence: TGTGCCAGCAGCGTAGGAGGGACAACAACCGGGGAGCTGTTTTTT.